One sample yielded the 30 T cell receptor beta chains listed below, sequenced in a study of regulatory T cells in long-lasting Graves disease. Arm-PCR of CDR3 regions with iRepertoire HTBI primers generated TCR beta libraries. TCRdb called the multiplex PCR reads again in MiXCR, with one record for every CDR3 protein. The sample shows approximately 400,000 distinct CDR3 sequences, over 9.5% of them seen only once. Time point here: newly diagnosed GD, antithyroid drugs for less than 3 months. PBMCs provided the RNA from which the TCR library was made. The data were also submitted as part of a second study, on T cells in Graves' hyperthyroidism and ophthalmopathy.

Material: peripheral blood mononuclear cells (PBMCs), obtained at new diagnosis, from a patient treated with antithyroid drugs. The receptors were gathered from a woman aged 18-29 years with Graves disease.

In its sample, this clonotype was seen many times. The chain recombines TRBV30 with TRBJ2-5; the D is unclear. CDR1 and CDR2 from the germline V gene are GTSNPN and SVGIG (reference sequence). This CDR3 is 13 amino acids long. The V gene lost 1 base and the J gene lost 7 bases, with 13 bases spanning the gap. The CDR3: CAWSGGSGRTQYF. CDR3 in DNA: TGTGCCTGGAGTGGTGGGTCAGGTAGGACCCAGTACTTC.

In this sample, this clonotype turned up many times. J is TRBJ2-1 and V is TRBV5-8; 9 bases match TRBD1. Germline lookup yields CDR1 SGHTS and CDR2 YDEGEE. V lost 4 bases, J lost 7 bases, and 6 bases stayed unmatched. The CDR3 is 14 amino acids. Written as DNA, the CDR3 is TGTGCCAGCAGCAGCGGGACAGGGTTTAATGAGCAGTTCTTC. Translation gives CASSSGTGFNEQFF.

This clonotype was counted at least ten times. One end of the junction is discordant with germline, which a read error may explain. The CDR3 is CASSLALNQPQHF. The CDR3 DNA follows: TGTGCCAGCAGCTTAGCCCTCAATCAGCCCCAGCATTTT. V usage is TRBV5-1 and J usage is TRBJ1-5; the D is unclear. The CDR3 is 13 amino acids. Germline V gene sequence: CDR1 SGHRS, CDR2 YFSETQ.

This clonotype was seen repeatedly, ten times or more. V gene TRBV28 combines with J gene TRBJ2-1; 7 positions agree with TRBD2. The V gene's germline CDR1 is MDHEN and CDR2 SYDVKM. The V segment lost 5 bases and the J segment 7 bases; nucleotides outside the gene matches: 14. The CDR3 loop spans 16 amino acids. For the CDR3, the DNA is TGTGCCAGCAGTGGACGGGACTACCCCTGGGGAAATGAGCAGTTCTTC. Amino acids: CASSGRDYPWGNEQFF.

At least ten counts were recorded for this clonotype. The chain joins TRBV4-1 to TRBJ2-3, with D tentatively TRBD2 (7 bases). This CDR3 has 16 residues. The germline gives CDR1 MGHRA, CDR2 YSYEKL. With 3 bases removed from V and 5 bases from J, the gap between germline ends came to 18 bases. CDR3 nucleotides: TGCGCCAGCAGCCACCCTGATGGGGGGGCTGAAGATACGCAGTATTTT. Protein sequence: CASSHPDGGAEDTQYF.

The sample holds many counts of this clonotype. This chain connects TRBV2 to TRBJ2-1; D gene unclear. Germline CDR1 is SNHLY and CDR2 is FYNNEI. Trimming left V 5 bases short and J 6 bases short, with 14 bases between. The CDR3 covers 14 residues. The CDR3 region has the DNA TGTGCCAGCAGTCCCGTGACTTCCATCAATGAGCAGTTCTTC. Amino acids: CASSPVTSINEQFF.

This clonotype was observed at least ten times. The rearrangement joins TRBV20-1 to TRBJ2-1; 11 bases are shared with TRBD2. The junction had 2 bases not matched to a gene; V was cut back by 5 bases and J by 2 bases. CDR1 and CDR2 from the germline V gene are DFQATT and SNEGSKA (reference sequence). The CDR3 is made up of 14 amino acids. This CDR3 is CSALLAGAYNEQFF. CDR3 DNA sequence: TGCAGTGCTCTACTAGCGGGGGCCTACAATGAGCAGTTCTTC.

This clonotype showed up many times. The chain joins TRBV10-3 to TRBJ2-5; TRBD2 matches 11 bases. V trimming: 6 bases; J trimming: 3 bases; junction bases outside the gene matches: 6. The CDR3 is made up of 15 amino acids. Germline V lookup: CDR1 ENHRY, CDR2 SYGVKD. The CDR3 nucleotides read TGTGCCATCAGCCGGGGACTAGCGGATGAAGAGACCCAGTACTTC. Its translation: CAISRGLADEETQYF.

The CDR3 region is CASTGTGYNYGYTF. DNA of the CDR3: TGCGCCAGTACCGGGACAGGCTATAACTATGGCTACACCTTC. The rearrangement uses TRBV10-2 and TRBJ1-2; TRBD1 agrees at 8 bases. Germline CDR1 and CDR2: WSHSY and SAAADI. J lost 1 base, V lost 9 bases, and 7 bases had no gene match. The CDR3 contains 14 residues.

The sample holds many counts of this clonotype. The genes are TRBV5-6 and TRBJ1-2; 8 bases are a match to TRBD1. The CDR3 covers 17 residues. Trimming took 2 bases from V and 5 from J; bases not matched to a gene: 14. Germline CDR1 SGHDT, CDR2 YYEEEE. DNA of the CDR3: TGTGCCAGCAGCTTCGAGCCGGGACAGGTTATAGGGTATGGCTACACCTTC. This encodes CASSFEPGQVIGYGYTF.

This clonotype came up many times. This sequence joins TRBV7-8 and TRBJ2-5; TRBD1 agrees at 7 bases. The CDR3 is made up of 13 amino acids. V was pared by 5 bases and J by 3 bases, with 3 bases of the junction left unmatched. Germline V lookup: CDR1 SGHVS, CDR2 FQNEAQ. CDR3 region: CASSTDREETQYF. CDR3 coding DNA: TGTGCCAGCAGCACCGACAGGGAAGAGACCCAGTACTTC.

This clonotype has at least ten counts. The genes are TRBV12-3 or TRBV12-4 and TRBJ2-1; D uncertain. The CDR3 runs to 14 residues. The ends were cut back, 6 bases at V and 4 bases at J, with 13 bases in the middle. The CDR3 region has the DNA TGTGCCAGCAGCCTCGGTTACCCATACAATGAGCAGTTCTTC. This gives the protein CASSLGYPYNEQFF.

This clonotype was detected ten times or more. This chain links TRBV20-1 with TRBJ2-5; D perhaps matches TRBD1 (6 bases). The CDR3 runs to 14 residues. Germline V gene sequence: CDR1 DFQATT, CDR2 SNEGSKA (reference sequence). The V end lost 3 bases, the J end lost 4 bases, and 15 bases lay between the germline ends. The CDR3 DNA is TGCAGTGCTAGGGACGGACAGCACCTAGAGACCCAGTACTTC. Protein: CSARDGQHLETQYF.

This clonotype was picked up many times. CDR3 bases: TGTGCCAGCAGTTTATACGGGACGGCATCCTACGAGCAGTACTTC. Translating gives CASSLYGTASYEQYF. The chain is built from TRBV28 and TRBJ2-7, with D perhaps being TRBD1 or TRBD2 (5 bases each). V gave up 1 base and J gave up 1 base, with 11 bases separating them. Germline values: CDR1 MDHEN, CDR2 SYDVKM. This CDR3 comprises 15 residues.

This clonotype was counted only a few times. The rearrangement uses TRBV20-1 and TRBJ2-1; 10 bases match TRBD2. Germline CDR1 is DFQATT and CDR2 is SNEGSKA (reference sequence). The ends lost 0 bases at V and 7 bases at J; junction bases unmatched: 9. The CDR3 contains 16 residues. CDR3 protein: CSARDWASGGPNEQFF. Here the CDR3 DNA reads TGCAGTGCTAGAGATTGGGCTAGCGGGGGCCCTAATGAGCAGTTCTTC.

This clonotype was detected a few times. The chain has TRBV7-2 and TRBJ2-1; D is undetermined. V lost 3 bases and J 6 bases, leaving 6 bases between the germline ends. The CDR3 is made up of 12 amino acids. From germline, CDR1 is SGHTA and CDR2 FQGNSA. For the CDR3, the DNA is TGTGCCAGCAGCTTCTCATCCAATGAGCAGTTCTTC. Its protein is CASSFSSNEQFF.

The chain uses TRBV28 and TRBJ2-3; D not certain. The germline V gene has CDR1 MDHEN and CDR2 SYDVKM. The CDR3 runs 11 residues. V shed 7 bases and J shed 6 bases, with 8 bases lying between them. The CDR3: CASKSLDTQYF. The CDR3 DNA is TGTGCCAGCAAGTCCCTCGATACGCAGTATTTT.

This clonotype occurred many times. The chain couples TRBV7-6 to TRBJ2-2; 10 nucleotides match TRBD2. This CDR3 comprises 15 residues. V shed 6 bases and J 3 bases; nucleotides not matched to a gene: 4. Germline values: CDR1 SGHVS, CDR2 FNYEAQ. The CDR3: CASSLSGGHTGELFF. The CDR3 region has the DNA TGTGCCAGCAGTCTTAGCGGGGGGCACACCGGGGAGCTGTTTTTT.

This clonotype was counted many times. This chain uses TRBV6-5 with TRBJ2-3; D remains unclear. V lost 0 bases and J lost 2, with 6 bases in between. The CDR3 totals 14 residues. CDR1 and CDR2 (germline): MNHEY, SVGAGI. CDR3 sequence reads: CASSYSISTDTQYF. In DNA, the CDR3 is TGTGCCAGCAGTTACTCGATTTCCACAGATACGCAGTATTTT.

This clonotype has a handful of counts. The V gene is TRBV5-1, the J gene TRBJ2-1, with D tentatively TRBD2 (6 bases). The germline V and J ends were trimmed by 2 bases and 1 base, with 7 bases remaining between them. The CDR3 extends over 14 amino acids. Germline CDR1 SGHRS, CDR2 YFSETQ. The CDR3 here is CASSFLASYNEQFF. The CDR3 DNA follows: TGCGCCAGCAGCTTTCTAGCGTCCTACAATGAGCAGTTCTTC.

This clonotype was recorded at least ten times. The V call is TRBV11-2, the J call TRBJ2-1, with D perhaps matching TRBD2 (5 bases). V lost 0 bases to trimming and J lost 6 bases, with 15 bases between them. Germline assignment: CDR1 SGHAT and CDR2 FQNNGV. The CDR3 has 16 residues. The DNA for the CDR3 is TGTGCCAGCAGCTTAGATCGACGGGGATCCCCCAATGAGCAGTTCTTC. The encoded protein is CASSLDRRGSPNEQFF.

The CDR3 here is CASSRGETDTQYF. For the CDR3, the DNA is TGTGCCAGCAGTAGGGGGGAGACAGATACGCAGTATTTT. The chain employs TRBV6-1 and TRBJ2-3, with D perhaps TRBD1 or TRBD2 (6 bases each). The CDR3 contains 13 residues. Trimming removed 5 bases at V and 3 bases at J, with 9 bases between. Per germline, CDR1 MNHNS and CDR2 SASEGT.

This clonotype was recorded many times. V usage is TRBV13 and J usage is TRBJ2-2; 8 bases are shared with TRBD1. The CDR3 sequence is 14 residues long. V shed 6 bases, J shed 0 bases, and the junction held 0 bases outside the gene matches. In germline, CDR1 is PRHDT, CDR2 FYEKMQ (reference sequence). CDR3 DNA: TGTGCCAGCAGGACAGGGGCGAACACCGGGGAGCTGTTTTTT. Translation gives CASRTGANTGELFF.

On this clonotype itself: A much larger clone sits a single nucleotide away, making a read error possible. V and J are TRBV15 and TRBJ2-1; D call uncertain. Near its end, the DNA agrees better with TRBJ2-5, so the J call may be wrong. CDR1 is LNHNV and CDR2 is YYDKDF in the germline V gene (reference sequence). This CDR3 has 15 residues. As DNA, the CDR3 is TGTGCCACCAGCAGTCCACAGCTCCTCCAAGAGACCCAGTACTTC. It specifies CATSSPQLLQETQYF.

This clonotype was detected many times. The chain employs TRBV27 and TRBJ2-3; no clear D gene. Germline CDR1 and CDR2: MNHEY and SMNVEV (reference sequence). This CDR3 comprises 16 residues. V dropped 5 bases and J dropped 1 base, with 16 bases sitting between them. CDR3 sequence (DNA): TGTGCCAGCAGTCCCGGATCTATCCTTGGCACAGATACGCAGTATTTT. Protein: CASSPGSILGTDTQYF.

This clonotype was seen many times. As DNA, the CDR3 is TGTGCCACCAGCAGACTTCGCGTAAATCGGGAGTACACTGAAGCTTTCTTT. Protein sequence: CATSRLRVNREYTEAFF. The chain couples TRBV15 to TRBJ1-1; D unclear. The CDR3 covers 17 residues. Deletions cut 2 bases from V and 3 bases from J, with 19 bases between. Germline values: CDR1 LNHNV, CDR2 YYDKDF (reference sequence).

This clonotype has at least ten counts. This chain uses TRBV27 with TRBJ2-7, with TRBD1 identical over 7 bases. Germline assignment: CDR1 MNHEY and CDR2 SMNVEV (reference sequence). The V gene end was trimmed by 6 bases and the J gene end by 3 bases; junction bases not matched to a gene: 11. This CDR3 region has 15 residues. Here the CDR3 reads CASRLTGVGYYEQYV. Here the CDR3 DNA reads TGTGCCAGCAGGTTAACAGGGGTAGGATACTACGAGCAGTACGTC.

This clonotype was counted ten times or more. The gene calls are TRBV7-9 and TRBJ2-5; the D is unclear. The CDR3 spans 13 residues. Germline V CDR1 and CDR2: SEHNR, FQNEAQ (reference sequence). The V end was cut by 2 bases, the J end by 2 bases, with 6 bases between. The CDR3 DNA sequence: TGTGCCAGCAGCTTATCAGATCAAGAGACCCAGTACTTC. It specifies CASSLSDQETQYF.

This clonotype was counted many times. This chain connects TRBV18 to TRBJ1-1; 7 bases are shared with TRBD1. Germline V gene sequence: CDR1 KGHSH, CDR2 LQKENI. Trimming at V came to 2 bases and at J to 5 bases, leaving 5 bases not matched to a gene. This CDR3 contains 14 residues. CDR3 DNA: TGTGCCAGCTCACCAGGGACAGCGAGTACTGAAGCTTTCTTT. It translates to CASSPGTASTEAFF.

This clonotype was seen ten or more times. The chain recombines TRBV7-9 with TRBJ2-1, with TRBD2 identical over 8 bases. The CDR3 contains 14 residues. V shed 7 bases and J 4 bases; nucleotides not matched to a gene: 6. Germline V lookup: CDR1 SEHNR, CDR2 FQNEAQ (reference sequence). As DNA, the CDR3 is TGTGCCAGCATCGAGGCGGGGGGATACAATGAGCAGTTCTTC. Its protein is CASIEAGGYNEQFF.